This T cell receptor beta chain was sequenced during a study of cytomegalovirus exposure and HLA in healthy donors. In its sample, this clone was seen a few times. The CDR3 is made up of 13 amino acids. Germline V CDR1 and CDR2: MNHNS, SASEGT. Trimming pared 1 base from V and 4 bases from J, leaving 7 bases between. The PCR employed 60 Vbeta primers together with 13 Jbeta primers. The repertoire was sequenced with immunoSEQ multiplex PCR; TCRdb's copy has only in-frame clones and lacks some. The table lists tens of thousands of clones, 72% of them singletons, with 11% in the top ten. The sequenced material came from PBMCs. The V call is TRBV6-1, the J call TRBJ1-2, with D unclear. This TCR was recovered from a woman aged 40 to 50 in good health and CMV-seropositive. CDR3 nucleotide sequence: TGTGCCAGCAGTGAAGACAGTTCCTATGGCTACACCTTC. It specifies CASSEDSSYGYTF.